This T cell receptor (beta chain) is from a study of vaccination effects on CD4 cells after COVID-19. Sequencing in the ViraFEST assay came after antigen-specific CD4+ T cells had been expanded with viral peptide pools, which were used to stimulate PBMC. Investigators separated out CD4+ T cells once approximately 10 days of culture had passed. Infection dated between March and December 2020, before the Alpha, Beta and Delta variants reached the United States. Cultivation was performed at a few million PBMC per well with around 9.3 IU/ml IL-2 and around 10 ug/ml peptides added. Cultures received IL-2 medium that replaced half the medium on days 3 and 7. Notes on this clone: Its antigen is unidentified.

Overall study findings and caveats: Clones from infection and from vaccination both contracted markedly late after vaccination.

Profiling relied on immunoSEQ multiplex PCR, and the TCRdb table lists in-frame clones only, not all of them. The sample lists 20,000 to 30,000 clones; around 78% were seen once. Per the germline V gene, CDR1 is SGDLS and CDR2 is YYNGEE. The CDR3 spans 15 residues. V lost 3 bases and J lost 7; bases outside the gene matches: 6. The gene calls are TRBV9 and TRBJ2-1, with 11 bases that match TRBD2. The clonotype comes from a human donor who had a prior SARS-CoV-2 infection. The sample was CD4+ T cells from PBMCs cultured with HCoV-NL63 spike peptides, taken before COVID-19 vaccination. The CDR3 sequence is CASSGGSGGANEQFF. The CDR3 bases are TGTGCCAGCAGCGGGGGTAGCGGGGGGGCTAATGAGCAGTTCTTC.